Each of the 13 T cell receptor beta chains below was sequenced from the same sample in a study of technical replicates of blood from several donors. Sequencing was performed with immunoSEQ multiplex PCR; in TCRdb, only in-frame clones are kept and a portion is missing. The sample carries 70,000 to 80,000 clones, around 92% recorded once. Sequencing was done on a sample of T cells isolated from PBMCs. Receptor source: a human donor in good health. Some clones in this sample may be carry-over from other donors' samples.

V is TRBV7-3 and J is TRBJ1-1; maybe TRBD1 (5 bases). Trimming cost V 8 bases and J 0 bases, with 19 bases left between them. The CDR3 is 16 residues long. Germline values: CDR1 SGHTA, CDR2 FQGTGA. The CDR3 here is CASSSKGQSMNTEAFF. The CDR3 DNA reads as TGTGCCAGCTCAAGTAAGGGGCAGTCGATGAACACTGAAGCTTTCTTT.

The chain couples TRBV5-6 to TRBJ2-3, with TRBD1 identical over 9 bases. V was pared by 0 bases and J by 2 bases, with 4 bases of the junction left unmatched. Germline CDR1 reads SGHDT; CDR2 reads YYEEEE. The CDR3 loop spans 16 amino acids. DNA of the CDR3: TGTGCCAGCAGCTTGGGGACAGGGGTATTCACAGATACGCAGTATTTT. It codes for CASSLGTGVFTDTQYF.

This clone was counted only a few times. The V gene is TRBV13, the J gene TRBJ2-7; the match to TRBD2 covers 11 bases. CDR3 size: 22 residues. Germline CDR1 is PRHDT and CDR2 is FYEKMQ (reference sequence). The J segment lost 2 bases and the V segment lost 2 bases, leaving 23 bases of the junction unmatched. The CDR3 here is CASSLPRTSGSLRDAPAYEQYF. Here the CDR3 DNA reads TGTGCCAGCAGCTTACCCCGAACTAGCGGGAGCCTCCGGGACGCACCTGCCTACGAGCAGTACTTC. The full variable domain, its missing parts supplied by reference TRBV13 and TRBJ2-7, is AAGVIQSPRHLIKEKRETATLKCYPIPRHDTVYWYQQGPGQDPQFLISFYEKMQSDKGSIPDRFSAQQFSDYHSELNMSSLELGDSALYFCASSLPRTSGSLRDAPAYEQYFGPGTRLTVT.

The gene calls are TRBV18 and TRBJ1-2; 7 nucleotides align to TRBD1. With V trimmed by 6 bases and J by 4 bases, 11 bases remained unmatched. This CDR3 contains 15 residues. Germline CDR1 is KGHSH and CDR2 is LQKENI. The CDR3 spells CASSPGTEVRYGYTF. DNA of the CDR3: TGTGCCAGCTCTCCCGGGACAGAGGTTCGCTATGGCTACACCTTC.

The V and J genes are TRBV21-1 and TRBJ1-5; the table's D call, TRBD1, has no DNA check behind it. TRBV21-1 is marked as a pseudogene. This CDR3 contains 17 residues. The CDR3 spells CASSKPPNRSGNQPQHF. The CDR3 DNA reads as TGTGCCAGCAGCAAACCACCGAACAGGTCCGGCAATCAGCCCCAGCATTTT.

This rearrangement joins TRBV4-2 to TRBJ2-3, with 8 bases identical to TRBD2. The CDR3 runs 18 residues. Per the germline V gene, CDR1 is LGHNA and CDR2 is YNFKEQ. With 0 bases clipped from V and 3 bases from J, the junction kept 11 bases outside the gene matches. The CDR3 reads CASSQEIRIAGYTDTQYF. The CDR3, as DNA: TGTGCCAGCAGCCAAGAAATCAGAATAGCGGGATATACAGATACGCAGTATTTT.

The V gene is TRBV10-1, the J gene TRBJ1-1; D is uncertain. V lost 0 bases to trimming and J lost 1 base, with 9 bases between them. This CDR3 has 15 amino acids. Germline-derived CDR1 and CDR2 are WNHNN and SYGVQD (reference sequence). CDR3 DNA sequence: TGCGCCAGCAGTGAGTCGTTGGCAGGGAACACTGAAGCTTTCTTT. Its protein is CASSESLAGNTEAFF.

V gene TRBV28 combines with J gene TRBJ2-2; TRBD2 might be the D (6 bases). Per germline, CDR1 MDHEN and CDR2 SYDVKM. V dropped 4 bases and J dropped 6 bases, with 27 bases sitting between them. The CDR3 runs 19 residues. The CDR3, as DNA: TGTGCCAGCAGTTCATTATATACCCACCCTGGAGGGTCGGCCGGGGAGCTGTTTTTT. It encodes CASSSLYTHPGGSAGELFF.

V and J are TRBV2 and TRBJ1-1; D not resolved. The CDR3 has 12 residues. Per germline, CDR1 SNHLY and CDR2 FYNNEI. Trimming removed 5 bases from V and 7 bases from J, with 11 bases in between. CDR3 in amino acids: CASSREHYEAFF. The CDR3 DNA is TGTGCCAGCAGTCGAGAACACTATGAAGCTTTCTTT.

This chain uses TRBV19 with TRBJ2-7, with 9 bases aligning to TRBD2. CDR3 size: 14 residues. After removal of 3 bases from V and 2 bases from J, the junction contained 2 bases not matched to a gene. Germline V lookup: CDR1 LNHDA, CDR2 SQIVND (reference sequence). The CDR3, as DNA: TGTGCCAGTAGTATCCTAGCGGGAACCTACGAGCAGTACTTC. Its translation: CASSILAGTYEQYF.

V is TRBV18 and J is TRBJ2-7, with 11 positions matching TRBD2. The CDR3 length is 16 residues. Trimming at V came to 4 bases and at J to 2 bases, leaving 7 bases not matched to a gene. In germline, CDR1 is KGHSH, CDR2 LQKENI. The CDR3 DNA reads TGTGCCAGCTCACTGGGACTAGCGGACCAAACCTACGAGCAGTACTTC. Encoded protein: CASSLGLADQTYEQYF.

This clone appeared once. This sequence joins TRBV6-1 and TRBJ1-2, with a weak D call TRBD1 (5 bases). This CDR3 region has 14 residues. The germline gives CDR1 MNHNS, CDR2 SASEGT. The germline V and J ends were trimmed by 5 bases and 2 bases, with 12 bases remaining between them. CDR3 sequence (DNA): TGTGCCAGCAGTCTGCCAGGGCCGAACTATGGCTACACCTTC. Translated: CASSLPGPNYGYTF.

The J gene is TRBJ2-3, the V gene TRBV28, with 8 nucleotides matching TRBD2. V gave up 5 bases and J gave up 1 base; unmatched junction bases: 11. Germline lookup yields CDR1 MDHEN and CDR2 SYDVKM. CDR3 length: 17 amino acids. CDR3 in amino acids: CASSRLGGAGGTDTQYF. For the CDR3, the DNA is TGTGCCAGCAGTCGACTCGGGGGAGCGGGAGGCACAGATACGCAGTATTTT.